This TCR beta chain was profiled in a study of type 1 and type 2 diabetes patients. Overall study context: Magnetic bead positive selection isolated CD4+ or CD8+ T cells from PBMCs. Sequencing for the whole study yielded about 20 million paired-end reads.

Genomic DNA was the PCR template. Multiplex PCR with 30 forward and 13 reverse primers amplified the TCR beta CDR3. Using its own MiXCR run on the multiplex PCR reads, TCRdb lists one record per CDR3 protein. The sample lists fewer than 300,000 distinct CDR3 sequences, 40% to 50% occurring once. On this clonotype: Its antigen is as yet unknown.

This CDR3 region has 16 residues. The V and J ends lost 0 bases and 8 bases respectively, with 14 bases between them. From germline, CDR1 is SGHTA and CDR2 FQGNSA. Regarding the study as a whole: Some T1D-only expanded clones might appear in more T2D or control samples. Age and gender were not matched between study groups, possibly biasing interpretation.

The TCR sequence derives from a man aged 18 to 30 with type 2 diabetes. Sequencing input: peripheral blood mononuclear cells (PBMCs). J is TRBJ1-6 and V is TRBV7-2, with unresolved D. CDR3 nucleotide sequence: TGTGCCAGCAGCTTAGCGAGAAATTTCGCGGATTCACCCCTCCACTTT. This gives the protein CASSLARNFADSPLHF.